A single T cell receptor beta chain is shown here with its context. The CDR3 covers 15 residues. Deletions cut 6 bases from V and 1 base from J, with 13 bases between. Germline V gives CDR1 MDHEN, CDR2 SYDVKM. The data were obtained in a study of shared clonotypes between healthy human individuals. The assay was immunoSEQ multiplex PCR, and TCRdb's table has in-frame clones only and misses some. The data show fewer than 1.8 million clones, 98% seen once. The sample was naive CD4+ T cells sorted from blood. Subset meaning: CD45RA+ positively selected. V is TRBV28 and J is TRBJ1-5; D may be TRBD1 (6 bases). The source is a man aged 25 to 45 in good health. DNA of the CDR3: TGTGCCAGCAGGTTACAGGGAGGAAGCAATCAGCCCCAGCATTTT. Its protein is CASRLQGGSNQPQHF.